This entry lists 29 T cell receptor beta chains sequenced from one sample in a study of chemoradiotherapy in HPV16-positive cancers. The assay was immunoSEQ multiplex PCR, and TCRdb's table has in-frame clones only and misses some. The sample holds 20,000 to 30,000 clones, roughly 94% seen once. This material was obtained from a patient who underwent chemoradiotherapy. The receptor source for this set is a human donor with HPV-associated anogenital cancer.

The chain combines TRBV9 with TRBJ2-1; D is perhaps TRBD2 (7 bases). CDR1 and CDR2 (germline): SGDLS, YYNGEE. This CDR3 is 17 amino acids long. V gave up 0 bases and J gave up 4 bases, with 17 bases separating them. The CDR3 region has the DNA TGTGCCAGCAGCGTAGCTCTACGCGGGGGCCGTTACAATGAGCAGTTCTTC. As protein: CASSVALRGGRYNEQFF.

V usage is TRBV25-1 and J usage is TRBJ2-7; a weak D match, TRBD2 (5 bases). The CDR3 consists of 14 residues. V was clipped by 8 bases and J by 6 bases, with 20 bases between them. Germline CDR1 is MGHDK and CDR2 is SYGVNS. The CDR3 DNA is TGTGCCAGCCGGGGAGTAGGGCGGTCGGGCGAGCAGTACTTC. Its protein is CASRGVGRSGEQYF.

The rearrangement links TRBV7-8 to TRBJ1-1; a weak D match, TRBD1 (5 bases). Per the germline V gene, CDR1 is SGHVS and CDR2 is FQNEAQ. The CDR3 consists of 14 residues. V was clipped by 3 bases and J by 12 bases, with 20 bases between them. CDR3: CASSFSGTPHKTFF. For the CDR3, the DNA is TGTGCCAGCAGCTTTTCCGGGACCCCCCATAAGACTTTCTTT.

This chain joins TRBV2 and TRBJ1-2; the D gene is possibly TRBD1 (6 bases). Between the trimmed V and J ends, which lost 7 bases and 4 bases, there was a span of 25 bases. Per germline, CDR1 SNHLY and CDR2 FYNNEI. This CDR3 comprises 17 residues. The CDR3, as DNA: TGTGCCAGCAACAGAAAACAGAGCCTGGACAGAATCTATGGCTACACCTTC. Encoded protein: CASNRKQSLDRIYGYTF.

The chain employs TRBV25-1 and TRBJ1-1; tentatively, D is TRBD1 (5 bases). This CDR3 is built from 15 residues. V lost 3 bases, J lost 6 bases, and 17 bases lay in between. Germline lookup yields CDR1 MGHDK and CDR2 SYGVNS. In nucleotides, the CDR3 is TGTGCCAGCAGTGACCCCGGCGGGGGGGACGCTGAAGCTTTCTTT. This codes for CASSDPGGGDAEAFF.

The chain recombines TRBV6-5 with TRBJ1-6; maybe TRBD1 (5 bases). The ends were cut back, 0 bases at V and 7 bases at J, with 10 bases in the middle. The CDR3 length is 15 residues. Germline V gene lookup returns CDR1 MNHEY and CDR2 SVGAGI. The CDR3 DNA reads TGTGCCAGCAGTTACTCCGGGGCGGACAATTCACCCCTCCACTTT. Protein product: CASSYSGADNSPLHF.

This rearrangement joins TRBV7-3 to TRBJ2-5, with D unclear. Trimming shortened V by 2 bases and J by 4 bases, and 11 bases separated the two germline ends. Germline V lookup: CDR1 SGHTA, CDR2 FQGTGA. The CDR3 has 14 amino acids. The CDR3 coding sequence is TGTGCCAGCAGCTTACTAGGACGTGCAGAGACCCAGTACTTC. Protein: CASSLLGRAETQYF. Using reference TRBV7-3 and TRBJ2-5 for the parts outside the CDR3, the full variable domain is GAGVSQTPSNKVTEKGKYVELRCDPISGHTALYWYRQSLGQGPEFLIYFQGTGAADDSGLPNDRFFAVRPEGSVSTLKIQRTERGDSAVYLCASSLLGRAETQYFGPGTRLLVL.

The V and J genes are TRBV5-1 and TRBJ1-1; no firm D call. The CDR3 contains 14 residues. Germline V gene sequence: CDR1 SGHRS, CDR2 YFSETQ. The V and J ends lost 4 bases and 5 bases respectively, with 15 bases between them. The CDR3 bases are TGCGCCAGCAGCAGTGGGTCCCTGGGGACTGAAGCTTTCTTT. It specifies CASSSGSLGTEAFF.

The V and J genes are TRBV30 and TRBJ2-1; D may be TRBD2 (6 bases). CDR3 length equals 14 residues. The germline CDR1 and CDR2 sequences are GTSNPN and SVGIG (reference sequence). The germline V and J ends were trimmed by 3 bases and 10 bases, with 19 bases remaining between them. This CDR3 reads CAWRRDSPQAEQFF. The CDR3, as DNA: TGTGCCTGGAGGCGGGACTCTCCACAAGCCGAGCAGTTCTTC.

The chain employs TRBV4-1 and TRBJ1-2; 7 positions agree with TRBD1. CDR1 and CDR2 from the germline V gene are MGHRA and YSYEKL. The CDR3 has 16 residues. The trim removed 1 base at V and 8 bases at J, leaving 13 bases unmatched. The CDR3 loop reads CASSQALLRQGSGYTF. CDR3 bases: TGCGCCAGCAGCCAAGCCTTATTGAGACAGGGAAGCGGCTACACCTTC.

CDR3 nucleotides: TGCAGCGCTAGTTGGGGGCGGTTGGGGACCGGGGAGCTGTTTTTT. This translates into CSASWGRLGTGELFF. The rearrangement uses TRBV29-1 and TRBJ2-2, with D tentatively TRBD1 (6 bases). V lost 7 bases and J 5 bases, leaving 20 bases between the germline ends. This CDR3 spans 15 amino acids. In germline, CDR1 is SQVTM, CDR2 ANQGSEA.

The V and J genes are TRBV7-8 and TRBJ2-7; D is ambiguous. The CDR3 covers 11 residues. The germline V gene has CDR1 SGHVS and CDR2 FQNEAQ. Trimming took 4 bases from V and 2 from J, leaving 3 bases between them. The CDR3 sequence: CASSSAYEQYF. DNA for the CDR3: TGTGCCAGCAGCTCGGCCTACGAGCAGTACTTC.

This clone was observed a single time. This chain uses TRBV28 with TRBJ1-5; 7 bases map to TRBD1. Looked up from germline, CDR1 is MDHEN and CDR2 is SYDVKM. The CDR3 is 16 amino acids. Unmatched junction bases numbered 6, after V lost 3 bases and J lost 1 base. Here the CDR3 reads CASSFITQGSNQPQHF. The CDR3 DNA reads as TGTGCCAGCAGTTTCATAACACAGGGGAGCAATCAGCCCCAGCATTTT. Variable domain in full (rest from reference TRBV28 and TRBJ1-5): DVKVTQSSRYLVKRTGEKVFLECVQDMDHENMFWYRQDPGLGLRLIYFSYDVKMKEKGDIPEGYSVSREKKERFSLILESASTNQTSMYLCASSFITQGSNQPQHFGDGTRLSIL.

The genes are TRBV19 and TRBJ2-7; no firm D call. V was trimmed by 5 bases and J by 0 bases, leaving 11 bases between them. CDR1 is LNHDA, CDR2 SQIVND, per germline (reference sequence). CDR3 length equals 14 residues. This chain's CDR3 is CASSVGSSSYEQYF. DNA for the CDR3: TGTGCCAGTAGTGTGGGCAGCAGCTCCTACGAGCAGTACTTC.

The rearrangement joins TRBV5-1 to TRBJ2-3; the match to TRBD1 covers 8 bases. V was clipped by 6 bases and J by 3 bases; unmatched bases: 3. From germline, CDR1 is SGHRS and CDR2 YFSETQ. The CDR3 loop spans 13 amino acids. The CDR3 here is CASTDRVTDTQYF. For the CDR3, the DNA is TGCGCCAGCACGGACAGGGTAACAGATACGCAGTATTTT.

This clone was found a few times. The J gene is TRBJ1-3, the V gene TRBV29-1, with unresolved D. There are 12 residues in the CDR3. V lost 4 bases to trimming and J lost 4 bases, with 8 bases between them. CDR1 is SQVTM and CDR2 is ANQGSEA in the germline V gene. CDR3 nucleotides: TGCAGCGTTGTGTCATTGGGAAACACCATATATTTT. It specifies CSVVSLGNTIYF. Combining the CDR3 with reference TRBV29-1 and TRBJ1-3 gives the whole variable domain SAVISQKPSRDICQRGTSLTIQCQVDSQVTMMFWYRQQPGQSLTLIATANQGSEATYESGFVIDKFPISRPNLTFSTLTVSNMSPEDSSIYLCSVVSLGNTIYFGEGSWLTVV.

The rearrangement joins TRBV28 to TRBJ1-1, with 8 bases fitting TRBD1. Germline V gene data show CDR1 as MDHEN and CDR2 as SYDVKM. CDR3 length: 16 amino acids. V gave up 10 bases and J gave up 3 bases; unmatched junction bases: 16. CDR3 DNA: TGTGCCACGAAAGACCAACTAGGACAGGGTGACACTGAAGCTTTCTTT. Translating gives CATKDQLGQGDTEAFF.

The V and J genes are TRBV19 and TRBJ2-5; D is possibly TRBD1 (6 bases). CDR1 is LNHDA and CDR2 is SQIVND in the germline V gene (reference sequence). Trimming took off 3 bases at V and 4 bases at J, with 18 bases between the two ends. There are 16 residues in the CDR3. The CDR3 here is CASSIRVKNRVETQYF. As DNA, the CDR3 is TGTGCCAGTAGTATCCGGGTGAAGAACAGGGTAGAGACCCAGTACTTC.

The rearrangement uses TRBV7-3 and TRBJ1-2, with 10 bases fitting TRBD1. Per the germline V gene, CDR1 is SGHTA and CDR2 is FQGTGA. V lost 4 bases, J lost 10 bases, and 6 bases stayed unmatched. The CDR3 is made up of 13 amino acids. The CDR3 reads CASSSGTGDVYTF. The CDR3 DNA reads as TGTGCCAGCAGCTCCGGGACAGGGGACGTCTACACCTTC.

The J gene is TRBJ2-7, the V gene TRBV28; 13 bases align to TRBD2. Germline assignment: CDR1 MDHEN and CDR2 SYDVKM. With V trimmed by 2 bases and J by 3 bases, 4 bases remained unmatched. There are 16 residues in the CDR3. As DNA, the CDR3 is TGTGCCAGCAGTTTACCCGGACTAGCGGGGGACTACGAGCAGTACTTC. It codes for CASSLPGLAGDYEQYF.

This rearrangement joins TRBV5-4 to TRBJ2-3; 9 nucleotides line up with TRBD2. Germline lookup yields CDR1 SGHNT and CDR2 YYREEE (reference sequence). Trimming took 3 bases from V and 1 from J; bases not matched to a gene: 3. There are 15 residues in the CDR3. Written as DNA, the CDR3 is TGTGCCAGCAGCTCGGAGCGGGGGGGCACAGATACGCAGTATTTT. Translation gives CASSSERGGTDTQYF.

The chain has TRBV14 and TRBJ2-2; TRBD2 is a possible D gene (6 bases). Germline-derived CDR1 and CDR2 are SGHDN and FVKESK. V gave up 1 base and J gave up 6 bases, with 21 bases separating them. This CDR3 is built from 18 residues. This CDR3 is CASSQGTGTRSIAGELFF. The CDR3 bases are TGTGCCAGCAGCCAAGGAACCGGGACTCGATCTATCGCCGGGGAGCTGTTTTTT.

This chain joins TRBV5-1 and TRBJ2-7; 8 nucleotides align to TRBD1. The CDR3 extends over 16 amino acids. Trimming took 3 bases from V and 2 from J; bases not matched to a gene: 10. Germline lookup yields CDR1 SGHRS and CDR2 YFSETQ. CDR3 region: CASSWRAGTGAYEQYF. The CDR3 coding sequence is TGCGCCAGCAGCTGGAGGGCCGGGACAGGAGCCTACGAGCAGTACTTC.

The CDR3 DNA reads as TGTGCCAGCAGCTTGTTCGGGGGGGGTGCTAACACTGAAGCTTTCTTT. As protein: CASSLFGGGANTEAFF. The chain recombines TRBV5-6 with TRBJ1-1; TRBD1 is a possible D gene (5 bases). In germline, CDR1 is SGHDT, CDR2 YYEEEE. The length of the CDR3 is 16 residues. Trimming stripped 1 base from V and 2 bases from J, with 15 bases between.

The CDR3 DNA reads as TGCGCCAGCAGCTTGGGACTTAATCAGGGGGCGGGTGAAGCTTTCTTT. Residues: CASSLGLNQGAGEAFF. V gene TRBV5-1 combines with J gene TRBJ1-1; 8 bases agree with TRBD1. Germline trimming cut 0 bases from V and 7 bases from J; bases unmatched to any gene: 11. The germline V gene encodes CDR1 SGHRS and CDR2 YFSETQ. This CDR3 contains 16 residues.

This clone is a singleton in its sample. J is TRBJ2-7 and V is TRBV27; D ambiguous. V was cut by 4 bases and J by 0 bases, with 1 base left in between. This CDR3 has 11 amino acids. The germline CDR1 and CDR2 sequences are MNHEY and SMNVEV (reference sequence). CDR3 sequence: CASSSSYEQYF. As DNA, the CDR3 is TGTGCCAGCAGTTCCTCCTACGAGCAGTACTTC.

CDR3 loop: CAISEGPGSSSYEQYF. As DNA, the CDR3 is TGTGCCATCAGTGAGGGACCCGGCAGTAGCTCCTACGAGCAGTACTTC. The genes are TRBV10-3 and TRBJ2-7, with D unclear. V shed 2 bases and J shed 0 bases, with 14 bases lying between them. The CDR3 runs to 16 residues. Germline V lookup: CDR1 ENHRY, CDR2 SYGVKD.

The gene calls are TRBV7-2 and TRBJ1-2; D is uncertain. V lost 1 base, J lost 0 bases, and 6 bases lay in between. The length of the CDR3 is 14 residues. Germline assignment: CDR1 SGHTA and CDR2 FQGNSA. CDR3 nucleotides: TGTGCCAGCAGCTTAGGTATAGCTAACTATGGCTACACCTTC. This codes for CASSLGIANYGYTF.

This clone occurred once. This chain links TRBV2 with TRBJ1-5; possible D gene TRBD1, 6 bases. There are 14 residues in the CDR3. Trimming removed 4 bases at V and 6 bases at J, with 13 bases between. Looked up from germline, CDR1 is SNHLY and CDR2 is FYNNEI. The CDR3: CASSGRGRFQPQHF. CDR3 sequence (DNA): TGTGCCAGCAGTGGCAGGGGCAGGTTTCAGCCCCAGCATTTT.